These 31 T cell receptor beta chains were all obtained from the same sample, sequenced in a study of cytomegalovirus exposure and HLA in healthy donors. Vbeta (60) and Jbeta (13) primers were used in the PCR. TCRdb's table, derived via immunoSEQ multiplex PCR, lists solely in-frame clones and lacks some. The repertoire holds 84,000 or so clones, roughly 80% seen once, with more than 3.5% in the top ten. The sample consisted of PBMCs. The receptors derive from a man under 40 in good health and CMV-seronegative.

This clone was observed a handful of times. The DNA for the CDR3 is TGTGCCAGTAGTATAGGAGGATCGGGGGAGCTGTTTTTT. Amino acid sequence: CASSIGGSGELFF. The V gene is TRBV19, the J gene TRBJ2-2; D gene ambiguous. The CDR3 loop spans 13 amino acids. Germline V gives CDR1 LNHDA, CDR2 SQIVND (reference sequence). Trimming cost V 1 base and J 8 bases, with 8 bases left between them.

A few counts support this clone. V gene TRBV5-8 combines with J gene TRBJ2-1; 7 nucleotides line up with TRBD1. This CDR3 has 19 amino acids. CDR1 SGHTS and CDR2 YDEGEE come from the germline V gene. V trimming: 1 base; J trimming: 2 bases; junction bases outside the gene matches: 15. The CDR3 spells CASSLYRQGGKEAYNEQFF. The CDR3, as DNA: TGTGCCAGCAGCTTGTACCGACAAGGGGGCAAAGAGGCCTACAATGAGCAGTTCTTC.

V is TRBV27 and J is TRBJ1-6; D is ambiguous. Germline V gene lookup returns CDR1 MNHEY and CDR2 SMNVEV (reference sequence). CDR3 length equals 13 residues. V dropped 2 bases and J dropped 13 bases, with 12 bases sitting between them. CDR3 DNA sequence: TGTGCCAGCAGTTTAGGGGAGCCCTTGCCCCTCCACTTT. This gives the protein CASSLGEPLPLHF.

This chain links TRBV6-5 with TRBJ2-5; 9 positions match TRBD1. Looked up from germline, CDR1 is MNHEY and CDR2 is SVGAGI. The CDR3 loop spans 14 amino acids. J lost 5 bases, V lost 2 bases, and 3 bases had no gene match. The CDR3 sequence: CASSYQTGGETQYF. The CDR3 nucleotides are TGTGCCAGCAGTTACCAGACAGGGGGTGAGACCCAGTACTTC.

V gene TRBV6-1 combines with J gene TRBJ1-2; TRBD1 might be the D (6 bases). The CDR3 has 14 amino acids. V was clipped by 2 bases and J by 8 bases, with 15 bases between them. Germline V gene lookup returns CDR1 MNHNS and CDR2 SASEGT. This CDR3 is CASSEKWKGVGYTF. CDR3 bases: TGTGCCAGCAGTGAAAAGTGGAAGGGGGTCGGCTACACCTTC.

The chain recombines TRBV28 with TRBJ2-7; 11 nucleotides align to TRBD2. Germline V gives CDR1 MDHEN, CDR2 SYDVKM. The V segment lost 6 bases and the J segment 2 bases; nucleotides outside the gene matches: 6. CDR3 length: 15 amino acids. The CDR3 sequence: CASSLGTSGTYEQYF. The CDR3 bases are TGTGCCAGCAGCCTCGGGACTAGCGGTACCTACGAGCAGTACTTC.

The V and J genes are TRBV11-2 and TRBJ2-1; 9 bases are a match to TRBD2. V lost 5 bases and J lost 0; bases outside the gene matches: 5. CDR1 and CDR2 from the germline V gene are SGHAT and FQNNGV. CDR3 length: 16 residues. CDR3 region: CASSPRLAVSYNEQFF. In nucleotides, the CDR3 is TGTGCCAGCAGCCCACGACTAGCGGTCTCCTACAATGAGCAGTTCTTC.

J is TRBJ2-1 and V is TRBV2, with TRBD2 matching 10 bases. Germline lookup yields CDR1 SNHLY and CDR2 FYNNEI. V shed 6 bases and J 5 bases; nucleotides not matched to a gene: 7. The CDR3 spans 15 residues. The CDR3 DNA sequence: TGTGCCAGCAGAGCGCAGGGACTAGCGAACAATGAGCAGTTCTTC. Translation gives CASRAQGLANNEQFF.

This chain links TRBV2 with TRBJ2-3; D unclear. V shed 5 bases and J shed 1 base, with 10 bases lying between them. This CDR3 is 14 amino acids long. The V gene's germline CDR1 is SNHLY and CDR2 FYNNEI. The CDR3: CASSWSRRTDTQYF. The DNA of the CDR3 is TGTGCCAGCAGTTGGTCTAGACGCACAGATACGCAGTATTTT.

The V and J genes are TRBV5-1 and TRBJ2-6; unclear D gene. CDR3 length equals 15 residues. The germline gives CDR1 SGHRS, CDR2 YFSETQ. With 4 bases removed from V and 4 bases from J, the gap between germline ends came to 12 bases. As DNA, the CDR3 is TGCGCCAGCAGCAATGCACTCTCCGGGGCCAACGTCCTGACTTTC. This translates into CASSNALSGANVLTF.

The chain has TRBV19 and TRBJ2-7, with D maybe TRBD2 (6 bases). Looked up from germline, CDR1 is LNHDA and CDR2 is SQIVND (reference sequence). V was shortened by 3 bases and J by 1 base, with 10 bases between the two germline ends. This CDR3 has 14 residues. CDR3 in DNA: TGTGCCAGTAGTATCTGGGGGAGGTCCTACGAGCAGTACTTC. Its translation: CASSIWGRSYEQYF.

This chain connects TRBV6-5 to TRBJ1-2, with 9 bases identical to TRBD1. Germline-derived CDR1 and CDR2 are MNHEY and SVGAGI. The CDR3 covers 16 residues. Unmatched junction bases numbered 6, after V lost 2 bases and J lost 2 bases. The CDR3 DNA follows: TGTGCCAGCAGTTACGGGATGGGGACAGGGAACTATGGCTACACCTTC. This translates into CASSYGMGTGNYGYTF.

This clone was counted once. The chain joins TRBV10-1 to TRBJ2-7; 7 bases align to TRBD2. Germline V gene sequence: CDR1 WNHNN, CDR2 SYGVQD (reference sequence). The CDR3 has 16 residues. The junction had 9 bases not matched to a gene; V was cut back by 2 bases and J by 2 bases. CDR3 nucleotides: TGCGCCAGCAGTGAGGAGAGCGGGATAAGACCCTACGAGCAGTACTTC. It specifies CASSEESGIRPYEQYF.

This clone was seen once. The chain couples TRBV6-1 to TRBJ1-5, with TRBD1 identical over 7 bases. This CDR3 contains 20 residues. Germline loops: CDR1 MNHNS, CDR2 SASEGT. The V gene end was trimmed by 3 bases and the J gene end by 2 bases; junction bases not matched to a gene: 19. The CDR3 DNA sequence: TGTGCCAGCAGTGATCGGATATTAGGGGGCGCATTATCCGGCAATCAGCCCCAGCATTTT. Its translation: CASSDRILGGALSGNQPQHF.

Here the CDR3 reads CASSDLASHQETQYF. Here the CDR3 DNA reads TGTGCCAGCAGTGATTTAGCTAGCCACCAAGAGACCCAGTACTTC. This chain connects TRBV2 to TRBJ2-5; maybe TRBD2 (5 bases). Germline V gene data show CDR1 as SNHLY and CDR2 as FYNNEI. Deletions cut 3 bases from V and 0 bases from J, with 11 bases between. The CDR3 is 15 amino acids.

The V and J genes are TRBV27 and TRBJ1-1; no clear D gene. The V gene lost 3 bases and the J gene lost 1 base, with 12 bases spanning the gap. This CDR3 is 15 amino acids long. Germline CDR1 and CDR2: MNHEY and SMNVEV (reference sequence). CDR3 in amino acids: CASSLSAGGNTEAFF. The CDR3 DNA is TGTGCCAGCAGTTTGTCTGCCGGAGGGAACACTGAAGCTTTCTTT.

This clone was counted between two and nine times. The chain combines TRBV11-2 with TRBJ2-7, with 7 bases aligning to TRBD1. With 5 bases clipped from V and 1 base from J, the junction kept 5 bases outside the gene matches. Germline CDR1 and CDR2: SGHAT and FQNNGV. The CDR3 length is 14 residues. The CDR3 nucleotides read TGTGCCAGCAGCACCCGACAGGGTTCCTACGAGCAGTACTTC. Protein product: CASSTRQGSYEQYF. Using reference TRBV11-2 and TRBJ2-7 for the parts outside the CDR3, the full variable domain is EAGVAQSPRYKIIEKRQSVAFWCNPISGHATLYWYQQILGQGPKLLIQFQNNGVVDDSQLPKDRFSAERLKGVDSTLKIQPAKLEDSAVYLCASSTRQGSYEQYFGPGTRLTVT.

This chain connects TRBV27 to TRBJ1-2; 8 bases agree with TRBD1. The germline gives CDR1 MNHEY, CDR2 SMNVEV (reference sequence). The ends lost 3 bases at V and 6 bases at J; junction bases unmatched: 6. CDR3 length: 14 residues. The CDR3 DNA is TGTGCCAGCAGTTTGTCGGACAGGGTAAATGGCTACACCTTC. Amino acids: CASSLSDRVNGYTF.

The V call is TRBV19, the J call TRBJ2-2, with 11 bases fitting TRBD1. V lost 9 bases and J lost 3; bases outside the gene matches: 3. This CDR3 comprises 14 residues. Germline CDR1 and CDR2: LNHDA and SQIVND (reference sequence). The CDR3, as DNA: TGTGCCAGCAGGACAGGGGGCGACACCGGGGAGCTGTTTTTT. The encoded protein is CASRTGGDTGELFF.

V usage is TRBV7-2 and J usage is TRBJ2-1; 14 nucleotides align to TRBD2. The CDR3 totals 16 residues. J gave up 10 bases and V 1 base, and 6 bases lay outside the gene matches. Per germline, CDR1 SGHTA and CDR2 FQGNSA. The CDR3 here is CASSLGGTSGGSEQFF. The CDR3 DNA follows: TGTGCCAGCAGCTTAGGGGGGACTAGCGGGGGTTCGGAGCAGTTCTTC.

This chain joins TRBV2 and TRBJ2-3; 7 bases align to TRBD1. V shed 6 bases and J 2 bases; nucleotides not matched to a gene: 5. Germline V gene sequence: CDR1 SNHLY, CDR2 FYNNEI. This CDR3 contains 14 residues. The CDR3 DNA sequence: TGTGCCAGCAGAGACAGGGACCTCACAGATACGCAGTATTTT. This gives the protein CASRDRDLTDTQYF. Filled out from reference TRBV2 and TRBJ2-3, the complete variable domain reads EPEVTQTPSHQVTQMGQEVILRCVPISNHLYFYWYRQILGQKVEFLVSFYNNEISEKSEIFDDQFSVERPDGSNFTLKIRSTKLEDSAMYFCASRDRDLTDTQYFGPGTRLTVL.

The chain couples TRBV4-1 to TRBJ1-3, with 7 bases aligning to TRBD1. Germline V gene lookup returns CDR1 MGHRA and CDR2 YSYEKL. Trimming cost V 0 bases and J 1 base; bases outside gene matches: 3. This CDR3 has 16 residues. The CDR3 region has the DNA TGCGCCAGCAGCCAAGAGACAGGGAGTTCTGGAAACACCATATATTTT. Encoded protein: CASSQETGSSGNTIYF.

The V call is TRBV7-2, the J call TRBJ2-7; D may be TRBD1 (5 bases). The CDR3 consists of 15 residues. CDR1 is SGHTA, CDR2 FQGNSA, per germline. The V end lost 1 base, the J end lost 4 bases, and 14 bases lay between the germline ends. CDR3 residues: CASSLVGDSDYEQYF. CDR3 nucleotides: TGTGCCAGCAGCTTAGTCGGCGACAGTGATTACGAGCAGTACTTC.

The gene calls are TRBV7-9 and TRBJ2-1; D perhaps matches TRBD2 (5 bases). CDR1 and CDR2 (germline): SEHNR, FQNEAQ (reference sequence). V was clipped by 2 bases and J by 8 bases, with 25 bases between them. The CDR3 loop spans 18 amino acids. CDR3 protein: CASSLLLSPGLAFDEQFF. The CDR3, as DNA: TGTGCCAGCAGCTTATTATTGTCCCCCGGACTCGCCTTCGATGAGCAGTTCTTC.

The genes are TRBV29-1 and TRBJ1-5; TRBD1 is a possible D gene (6 bases). CDR1 is SQVTM and CDR2 is ANQGSEA in the germline V gene. Trimming cost V 4 bases and J 3 bases, with 19 bases left between them. This CDR3 is built from 16 residues. This CDR3 reads CSVGGSGTGNNQPQHF. The CDR3 DNA sequence: TGCAGCGTTGGAGGGTCGGGAACAGGGAACAATCAGCCCCAGCATTTT.

This clone was observed a few times. The V and J genes are TRBV7-6 and TRBJ2-5; D ambiguous. The CDR3 is 13 amino acids. V shed 0 bases and J shed 5 bases, with 7 bases lying between them. Per the germline V gene, CDR1 is SGHVS and CDR2 is FNYEAQ. Here the CDR3 DNA reads TGTGCCAGCAGCTTAGCCTCCAGGGAGACCCAGTACTTC. Encoded protein: CASSLASRETQYF. Full variable domain (outside the CDR3, taken from reference TRBV7-6 and TRBJ2-5): GAGVSQSPRYKVTKRGQDVALRCDPISGHVSLYWYRQALGQGPEFLTYFNYEAQQDKSGLPNDRFSAERPEGSISTLTIQRTEQRDSAMYRCASSLASRETQYFGPGTRLLVL.

The V and J genes are TRBV4-3 and TRBJ2-7, with D possibly being TRBD1 (5 bases). V was shortened by 4 bases and J by 0 bases, with 13 bases between the two germline ends. The CDR3 has 15 residues. Germline CDR1 LGHNA, CDR2 YSLEER. The CDR3 bases are TGCGCCAGCAGCCCCGGAACAGGAACCTCCTACGAGCAGTACTTC. Translated, it gives CASSPGTGTSYEQYF.

The CDR3 spells CASSFTGGAFNEKLFF. The CDR3 nucleotides read TGTGCCAGCAGCTTCACCGGCGGGGCCTTTAATGAAAAACTGTTTTTT. The gene calls are TRBV11-2 and TRBJ1-4; weak D call: TRBD1 (5 bases). The CDR3 is 16 amino acids. The V gene lost 3 bases and the J gene lost 4 bases, with 15 bases spanning the gap. CDR1 and CDR2 (germline): SGHAT, FQNNGV.

The table lists this clone with a count of one. The genes are TRBV5-1 and TRBJ1-5; unclear D gene. CDR1 SGHRS and CDR2 YFSETQ come from the germline V gene. V was trimmed by 0 bases and J by 5 bases, leaving 6 bases between them. This CDR3 spans 13 amino acids. CDR3 nucleotide sequence: TGCGCCAGCAGCTTGGTCGGGGATCAGCCCCAGCATTTT. This encodes CASSLVGDQPQHF.

V is TRBV10-3 and J is TRBJ1-1; 7 positions agree with TRBD1. The CDR3 is 15 residues long. The germline V gene encodes CDR1 ENHRY and CDR2 SYGVKD. Trimming cost V 0 bases and J 5 bases; bases outside gene matches: 6. The CDR3 bases are TGTGCCATCAGTGAGTCGTACAGGGGTGAAACTGAAGCTTTCTTT. Its translation: CAISESYRGETEAFF.

The genes are TRBV10-3 and TRBJ2-1; 13 bases line up with TRBD2. Germline loops: CDR1 ENHRY, CDR2 SYGVKD. Losses at the gene ends were 2 bases for V and 7 bases for J; bases not matched to a gene: 11. This CDR3 region has 18 residues. CDR3 in amino acids: CAISERSTLAGGQNEQFF. The CDR3, as DNA: TGTGCCATCAGTGAGCGCTCTACACTAGCGGGGGGGCAGAATGAGCAGTTCTTC.